This is a list of T cell receptor beta chains from one sample in a study of cytomegalovirus exposure and HLA in healthy donors. Repertoires were generated with immunoSEQ multiplex PCR, while TCRdb's copy carries only in-frame clones and drops some. The repertoire consists of tens of thousands of clones, with approximately 77% occurring once and the leading ten covering 3%. What was sequenced was PBMCs. The receptors derive from a woman aged 18-29 years in good health and CMV-seronegative. Both conserved end residues are part of each CDR3. The order of the fields is clone size, J gene, D gene, V gene, CDR3 protein, CDR3 DNA. A D gene is named only where the DNA matches it firmly. Size values are once, few and many counts, or a class for expanded clones, and some rows have none.

size: -; J: TRBJ1-4; D: -; V: TRBV19; CDR3: CASNLDGEGKLFF; DNA: TGTGCCAGTAACTTGGACGGGGAAGGGAAACTGTTTTTT
size: -; J: TRBJ1-1; D: TRBD1; V: TRBV14; CDR3: CASSQTFRTGEAFF; DNA: TGTGCCAGCAGCCAAACCTTCCGGACAGGGGAAGCTTTCTTT
size: -; J: TRBJ1-6; D: TRBD1; V: TRBV10-3; CDR3: CAISESQETGGNSPLHF; DNA: TGTGCCATCAGTGAGTCGCAGGAAACAGGGGGAAATTCACCCCTCCACTTT
size: once; J: TRBJ1-1; D: -; V: TRBV6-1; CDR3: CASSKTGFTEAFF; DNA: TGTGCCAGCAGTAAAACAGGGTTCACTGAAGCTTTCTTT
size: -; J: TRBJ2-1; D: -; V: TRBV6-5; CDR3: CASSPGDQDYNEQFF; DNA: TGTGCCAGCAGCCCAGGGGACCAGGATTACAATGAGCAGTTCTTC
size: few; J: TRBJ2-1; D: -; V: TRBV27; CDR3: CASSLPPSGLDNEQFF; DNA: TGTGCCAGCAGTCTCCCTCCCAGCGGGCTCGACAATGAGCAGTTCTTC
size: once; J: TRBJ1-2; D: TRBD1; V: TRBV11-2; CDR3: CASSLDRQGEGYTF; DNA: TGTGCCAGCAGCTTAGATCGGCAGGGGGAGGGCTACACCTTC
size: -; J: TRBJ2-7; D: -; V: TRBV6-1; CDR3: CASTIESGSYEQYF; DNA: TGTGCCAGCACAATAGAGAGCGGATCCTACGAGCAGTACTTC
size: -; J: TRBJ2-2; D: -; V: TRBV7-9; CDR3: CASSYKAGELFF; DNA: TGTGCCAGCAGCTATAAAGCGGGGGAGCTGTTTTTT
size: -; J: TRBJ1-2; D: -; V: TRBV5-1; CDR3: CASSLDSYYGYTF; DNA: TGCGCCAGCAGCTTGGATAGCTACTATGGCTACACCTTC
size: -; J: TRBJ1-2; D: -; V: TRBV5-1; CDR3: CASSLGSTSNYGYTF; DNA: TGCGCCAGCAGCTTGGGCTCCACATCTAACTATGGCTACACCTTC
size: once; J: TRBJ2-7; D: TRBD2; V: TRBV18; CDR3: CASSPMARESEQYF; DNA: TGTGCCAGCTCACCAATGGCGCGGGAGAGCGAGCAGTACTTC
size: -; J: TRBJ2-5; D: TRBD1; V: TRBV7-9; CDR3: CASRPPQGAQETQYF; DNA: TGTGCCAGCAGACCACCCCAGGGGGCCCAAGAGACCCAGTACTTC
size: -; J: TRBJ1-1; D: -; V: TRBV28; CDR3: CASTEFDTEAFF; DNA: TGTGCCAGCACGGAGTTTGACACTGAAGCTTTCTTT
size: -; J: TRBJ1-2; D: TRBD1; V: TRBV28; CDR3: CASTLIVGTGTPGGYTF; DNA: TGTGCCAGCACTCTCATCGTCGGGACAGGGACTCCGGGTGGCTACACCTTC
size: -; J: TRBJ2-7; D: TRBD2; V: TRBV6-1; CDR3: CASSEGGGCEYF; DNA: TGTGCCAGCAGTGAAGGGGGAGGGTGTGAGTACTTC
size: -; J: TRBJ2-2; D: TRBD2; V: TRBV27; CDR3: CASTWRERTGELFF; DNA: TGTGCCAGCACTTGGCGGGAGAGAACCGGGGAGCTGTTTTTT
size: -; J: TRBJ1-2; D: TRBD1; V: TRBV11-2; CDR3: CASSLAGQGGVGYTF; DNA: TGTGCCAGCAGCTTAGCCGGACAGGGTGGAGTTGGCTACACCTTC
size: -; J: TRBJ2-7; D: TRBD2; V: TRBV6-9; CDR3: CASERLAESYEQYF; DNA: TGTGCCAGCGAGAGACTAGCGGAGTCCTACGAGCAGTACTTC
size: -; J: TRBJ2-7; D: -; V: TRBV5-1; CDR3: CASSLEGRPYEQYF; DNA: TGCGCCAGCAGCTTGGAAGGCAGGCCCTACGAGCAGTACTTC
size: -; J: TRBJ1-1; D: -; V: TRBV7-3; CDR3: CASSLARVGTEAFF; DNA: TGTGCCAGCAGCTTAGCCCGAGTCGGCACTGAAGCTTTCTTT
size: -; J: TRBJ2-6; D: -; V: TRBV2; CDR3: CASRGSDPGANGLTF; DNA: TGTGCCAGCAGGGGGTCCGACCCTGGGGCCAACGGCCTGACTTTC
size: -; J: TRBJ1-1; D: -; V: TRBV7-9; CDR3: CASSLGLDEAFF; DNA: TGTGCCAGCAGCCTAGGACTGGATGAAGCTTTCTTT
size: -; J: TRBJ2-7; D: TRBD2; V: TRBV4-2; CDR3: CASSQAWTGGPPPYEQYF; DNA: TGTGCCAGCAGCCAAGCATGGACGGGAGGTCCCCCTCCCTACGAGCAGTACTTC
size: -; J: TRBJ1-1; D: TRBD1; V: TRBV4-2; CDR3: CASSRDRYTEAFF; DNA: TGTGCCAGCAGCCGGGACAGATACACTGAAGCTTTCTTT
size: -; J: TRBJ1-3; D: -; V: TRBV10-1; CDR3: CASSTGASGNTIYF; DNA: TGCGCCAGCAGTACGGGTGCCTCTGGAAACACCATATATTTT
size: -; J: TRBJ2-1; D: -; V: TRBV30; CDR3: CAWRTVYNEQFF; DNA: TGTGCCTGGCGGACAGTTTACAATGAGCAGTTCTTC
size: -; J: TRBJ2-1; D: -; V: TRBV29-1; CDR3: CSVVYGFEQFF; DNA: TGCAGCGTTGTGTACGGGTTTGAGCAGTTCTTC
size: -; J: TRBJ2-3; D: TRBD1; V: TRBV6-1; CDR3: CASRAGTGATDTQYF; DNA: TGTGCCAGCAGGGCCGGGACAGGGGCCACAGATACGCAGTATTTT
size: few; J: TRBJ1-6; D: -; V: TRBV18; CDR3: CASSIDKGKDLSSYNSPLHF; DNA: TGTGCCAGCTCCATTGACAAAGGAAAAGATCTAAGCTCCTATAATTCACCCCTCCACTTT
size: -; J: TRBJ2-2; D: -; V: TRBV10-3; CDR3: CAISESTNTGELFF; DNA: TGTGCCATCAGTGAATCTACGAACACCGGGGAGCTGTTTTTT
size: -; J: TRBJ1-2; D: -; V: TRBV4-2; CDR3: CASSQDDSHNYGYTF; DNA: TGTGCCAGCAGCCAAGACGACAGCCATAACTATGGCTACACCTTC
size: -; J: TRBJ2-5; D: TRBD2; V: TRBV18; CDR3: CASSPSLAGGGETQYF; DNA: TGTGCCAGCTCACCGTCACTAGCGGGAGGTGGAGAGACCCAGTACTTC
size: -; J: TRBJ1-2; D: TRBD1; V: TRBV4-2; CDR3: CASTSMRDRDGYTF; DNA: TGTGCCAGCACTTCAATGAGAGACAGGGATGGCTACACCTTC
size: -; J: TRBJ2-7; D: TRBD1; V: TRBV27; CDR3: CASSRQGLLYEQYF; DNA: TGTGCCAGCAGTAGACAGGGGTTGCTCTACGAGCAGTACTTC
size: -; J: TRBJ1-1; D: -; V: TRBV27; CDR3: CASSSNTEAFF; DNA: TGTGCCAGCAGCTCGAACACTGAAGCTTTCTTT
size: -; J: TRBJ2-1; D: -; V: TRBV5-1; CDR3: CASSLGGESYNEQFF; DNA: TGCGCCAGCAGCTTGGGGGGGGAGAGCTACAATGAGCAGTTCTTC
size: -; J: TRBJ2-7; D: TRBD2; V: TRBV27; CDR3: CASSLAAFGLAGVSYEQYF; DNA: TGTGCCAGCAGTTTGGCGGCATTTGGACTAGCGGGAGTTTCCTACGAGCAGTACTTC
size: few; J: TRBJ2-5; D: -; V: TRBV5-6; CDR3: CASSFRTRPVVETQYF; DNA: TGTGCCAGCAGCTTCAGAACGAGGCCAGTGGTGGAGACCCAGTACTTC